A single sample is the source of the 15 T cell receptor beta chains below, sequenced in a study of tumor-infiltrating lymphocytes in glioblastoma multiforme. TCR beta libraries were built from RNA through three nested multiplex PCR rounds using modified ARM-PCR. TCRdb reanalysed the multiplex PCR reads using MiXCR and keeps one entry per CDR3 protein. Found here are roughly 9,600 distinct CDR3 sequences, about 70% of them singletons; the top ten hold approximately 58%. The specimen sequenced was brain tumor tissue. These receptor sequences come from a male donor with glioblastoma.

This sequence joins TRBV10-3 and TRBJ1-3; 7 positions agree with TRBD1. The germline CDR1 and CDR2 sequences are ENHRY and SYGVKD. This CDR3 region has 16 residues. The V gene end was trimmed by 8 bases and the J gene end by 7 bases; junction bases not matched to a gene: 17. The CDR3 here is CAIGRVGQMSGNTIYF. The CDR3 DNA is TGTGCCATCGGACGGGTGGGACAGATGTCCGGGAACACCATATATTTT.

The V gene is TRBV6-5, the J gene TRBJ1-3; D might be TRBD1 (5 bases). Trimming pared 4 bases from V and 4 bases from J, leaving 20 bases between. The CDR3 has 17 amino acids. In germline, CDR1 is MNHEY, CDR2 SVGAGI. The CDR3 region has the DNA TGTGCCAGCAGTTGGGGGGAAGGGAGGGAATCGGGAAACACCATATATTTT. Protein sequence: CASSWGEGRESGNTIYF.

Notes on this clonotype: Relative to the germline gene, one junction end is altered; a read error may explain this. V gene TRBV4-1 combines with J gene TRBJ1-2; D perhaps matches TRBD1 (5 bases). Germline CDR1 MGHRA, CDR2 YSYEKL. The CDR3 spans 16 residues. CDR3 residues: CDSSQDRYGGNYGYTF. In nucleotides, the CDR3 is TGCGACAGCAGCCAAGATCGATATGGGGGAAACTATGGCTACACCTTC.

The chain uses TRBV29-1 and TRBJ2-3; D possibly corresponds to TRBD2 (6 bases). The CDR3 spans 13 residues. V was shortened by 6 bases and J by 6 bases, with 16 bases between the two germline ends. Germline V gives CDR1 SQVTM, CDR2 ANQGSEA. The CDR3 bases are TGCAGCGTAGCCGGGACTCACAGGGATACGCAGTATTTT. It specifies CSVAGTHRDTQYF.

CDR3 protein: CASITIPNTDTQYF. In DNA, the CDR3 is TGTGCCAGCATCACGATACCGAACACGGATACGCAGTATTTT. The V gene is TRBV6-2 or TRBV6-3, the J gene TRBJ2-3; D not certain. CDR3 length: 14 amino acids. V was pared by 7 bases and J by 6 bases, with 17 bases between. The germline gives CDR1 MNHEY, CDR2 SVGEGT.

This clonotype was seen a few times. The chain recombines TRBV12-3 or TRBV12-4 with TRBJ2-7; 7 bases are a match to TRBD1. There are 13 residues in the CDR3. The junction had 6 bases not matched to a gene; V was cut back by 4 bases and J by 6 bases. The CDR3 DNA follows: TGTGCCAGCAGTTCCACAGGGGTGGGCGAGCAGTACTTC. Protein: CASSSTGVGEQYF.

Comments on this clonotype: This may be a read error: a much more frequent sequence differs by one nucleotide. Because it lacks the conserved phenylalanine or tryptophan at the end, this CDR3 is likely a read error. No DNA is shown, since the ends of the CDR3 on it are uncertain; the CDR3 is the one TCRdb lists. This chain links TRBV11-2 with TRBJ2-5. Per the germline V gene, CDR1 is SGHAT and CDR2 is FQNNGV. The CDR3 is made up of 13 amino acids, end residues included. The CDR3 is CASSPTTAYYCYI.

In this sample, this clonotype is medium-sized. The CDR3 reads CASSPSGQGPTEAFF. As DNA, the CDR3 is TGTGCCAGCAGCCCGTCCGGGCAAGGCCCCACTGAAGCTTTCTTT. The chain carries TRBV13 and TRBJ1-1; no clear D gene. CDR1 and CDR2 (germline): PRHDT, FYEKMQ (reference sequence). V was clipped by 5 bases and J by 4 bases, with 17 bases between them. This CDR3 region has 15 residues.

The chain employs TRBV29-1 and TRBJ1-1; 7 nucleotides align to TRBD1. V lost 7 bases, J lost 3 bases, and 11 bases stayed unmatched. This CDR3 has 14 residues. Per germline, CDR1 SQVTM and CDR2 ANQGSEA. The chain's CDR3 is CSARASGGDTEAFF. The CDR3 bases are TGCAGCGCCCGAGCGTCAGGGGGGGACACTGAAGCTTTCTTT.

The chain is built from TRBV11-1 and TRBJ2-5, with 10 bases fitting TRBD2. Germline trimming cut 1 base from V and 1 base from J; bases unmatched to any gene: 6. Per the germline V gene, CDR1 is SGHAT and CDR2 is FQDESV (reference sequence). This CDR3 has 17 residues. CDR3 in DNA: TGTGCCAGCAGCTTAGGGCTAGCGGGAGAAAGCCAAGAGACCCAGTACTTC. It yields the protein CASSLGLAGESQETQYF.

Comment on this clonotype: This sequence may be a read error, since a much larger clone differs from it by one base. This sequence joins TRBV25-1 and TRBJ2-3; possibly TRBD1 for D (6 bases). Trimming took off 3 bases at V and 5 bases at J, with 15 bases between the two ends. The CDR3 is made up of 15 amino acids. CDR1 and CDR2 from the germline V gene are MGHDK and SYGVNS. The CDR3 DNA is TGTGCCAGCAGTGATCGTCCAGGGGAGATAGATACGCAGTATTTT. This codes for CASSDRPGEIDTQYF.

The table lists this clonotype with a few counts. V and J are TRBV9 and TRBJ1-3; perhaps TRBD1 as D (5 bases). The length of the CDR3 is 15 residues. Looked up from germline, CDR1 is SGDLS and CDR2 is YYNGEE. Trimming shortened V by 0 bases and J by 1 base, and 8 bases separated the two germline ends. The CDR3 is CASSVDGGSGNTIYF. CDR3 nucleotides: TGTGCCAGCAGCGTAGACGGGGGTTCTGGAAACACCATATATTTT.

For the CDR3, the DNA is TGCGCCAGCAGCCAGGACAGGTACCTCGTTTCCTACAATGAGCAGTTCTTC. It encodes CASSQDRYLVSYNEQFF. J is TRBJ2-1 and V is TRBV4-1; the match to TRBD1 covers 7 bases. The J segment lost 1 base and the V segment lost 3 bases, leaving 9 bases of the junction unmatched. Looked up from germline, CDR1 is MGHRA and CDR2 is YSYEKL. The CDR3 totals 17 residues.

This clonotype has at least ten counts. This chain links TRBV5-1 with TRBJ2-3; 11 bases match TRBD2. After removal of 5 bases from V and 3 bases from J, the junction contained 8 bases not matched to a gene. CDR1 SGHRS and CDR2 YFSETQ come from the germline V gene. The CDR3 is made up of 16 amino acids. CDR3 loop: CASRYLAGGMTDTQYF. The DNA for the CDR3 is TGCGCCAGCAGGTACCTAGCGGGAGGAATGACAGATACGCAGTATTTT.

The CDR3 reads CASRFGTHQNSPLHF. The CDR3 DNA reads TGCGCCAGCAGGTTCGGGACGCACCAAAATTCACCCCTCCACTTT. This chain joins TRBV10-2 and TRBJ1-6; D may be TRBD1 (5 bases). Germline V CDR1 and CDR2: WSHSY, SAAADI. Trimming stripped 6 bases from V and 7 bases from J, with 16 bases between. This CDR3 is built from 15 residues.